Below are 8 T cell receptor beta chains sequenced from a single sample in a study of cytomegalovirus exposure and HLA in healthy donors. PCR involved 60 Vbeta and 13 Jbeta primers. The data were produced by immunoSEQ multiplex PCR, yet TCRdb's version contains in-frame clones alone and is incomplete. The top ten clones hold around 1.6% of a sample with about 190,000 clones, 60% to 85% of them seen once. The sequenced sample consisted of PBMCs. These receptors were obtained from a woman aged 18-29 years in good health and CMV-seronegative.

The chain joins TRBV28 to TRBJ2-1; weak D call: TRBD2 (6 bases). V lost 6 bases to trimming and J lost 4 bases, with 13 bases between them. The CDR3 is 14 amino acids. Germline-derived CDR1 and CDR2 are MDHEN and SYDVKM. The CDR3 DNA reads TGTGCCAGCAGAACCTCGGGAGAGTACAATGAGCAGTTCTTC. Protein sequence: CASRTSGEYNEQFF.

This chain joins TRBV18 and TRBJ2-3; 8 bases fit TRBD2. Germline CDR1 KGHSH, CDR2 LQKENI. The V segment lost 2 bases and the J segment 4 bases; nucleotides outside the gene matches: 5. CDR3 length equals 15 residues. The CDR3 sequence: CASSPMAGGADTQYF. The CDR3 nucleotides are TGTGCCAGCTCACCAATGGCGGGAGGAGCAGATACGCAGTATTTT.

The gene calls are TRBV30 and TRBJ2-5; 14 bases map to TRBD2. V lost 5 bases to trimming and J lost 5 bases; unmatched junction nucleotides: 7. Germline-derived CDR1 and CDR2 are GTSNPN and SVGIG (reference sequence). The CDR3 is 15 amino acids. CDR3 coding DNA: TGTGCCTGGGCCGGGACTAGCGGGAGTTGGGAGACCCAGTACTTC. Protein sequence: CAWAGTSGSWETQYF.

This rearrangement joins TRBV10-1 to TRBJ1-1; D ambiguous. V was cut by 3 bases and J by 1 base, with 9 bases left in between. Germline values: CDR1 WNHNN, CDR2 SYGVQD (reference sequence). This CDR3 spans 14 amino acids. The CDR3 DNA reads TGCGCCAGCAGTGACCGCCGGGAGAACACTGAAGCTTTCTTT. It specifies CASSDRRENTEAFF.

The chain joins TRBV11-2 to TRBJ1-3; tentative D call: TRBD1 (6 bases). Germline-derived CDR1 and CDR2 are SGHAT and FQNNGV. Trimming removed 3 bases from V and 3 bases from J, with 12 bases in between. The CDR3 runs 15 residues. CDR3 loop: CASSLGRGNGNTIYF. DNA for the CDR3: TGTGCCAGCAGCTTGGGCAGGGGTAATGGAAACACCATATATTTT.

The genes are TRBV6-5 and TRBJ2-5, with D possibly being TRBD1 (6 bases). V lost 6 bases to trimming and J lost 1 base, with 15 bases between them. The length of the CDR3 is 15 residues. Germline CDR1 MNHEY, CDR2 SVGAGI. The CDR3 is CASSQFGQIQETQYF. DNA of the CDR3: TGTGCCAGCAGCCAGTTCGGACAGATCCAAGAGACCCAGTACTTC.

The rearrangement joins TRBV2 to TRBJ2-1; 10 nucleotides line up with TRBD2. The CDR3 is made up of 16 amino acids. The germline V gene encodes CDR1 SNHLY and CDR2 FYNNEI. V gave up 1 base and J gave up 4 bases; unmatched junction bases: 4. CDR3 DNA: TGTGCCAGCAGTGAAGTTAATAGCGGGAGGTACAATGAGCAGTTCTTC. This translates into CASSEVNSGRYNEQFF.

V gene TRBV2 combines with J gene TRBJ2-1; 8 bases line up with TRBD2. The CDR3 has 13 amino acids. Germline V gene data show CDR1 as SNHLY and CDR2 as FYNNEI. V lost 7 bases to trimming and J lost 4 bases; unmatched junction nucleotides: 3. CDR3 region: CASNRLAYNEQFF. The CDR3 DNA is TGTGCCAGCAATCGACTAGCGTACAATGAGCAGTTCTTC.